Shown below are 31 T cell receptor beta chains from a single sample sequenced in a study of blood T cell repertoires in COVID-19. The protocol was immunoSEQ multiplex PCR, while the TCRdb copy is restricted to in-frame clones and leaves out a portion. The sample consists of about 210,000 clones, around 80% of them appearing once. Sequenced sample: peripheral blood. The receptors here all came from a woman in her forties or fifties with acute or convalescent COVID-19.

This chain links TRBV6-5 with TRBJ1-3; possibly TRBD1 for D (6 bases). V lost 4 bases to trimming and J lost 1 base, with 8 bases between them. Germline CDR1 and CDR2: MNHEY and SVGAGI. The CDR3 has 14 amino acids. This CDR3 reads CASSSGQSGNTIYF. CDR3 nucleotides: TGTGCCAGCAGTTCCGGACAGTCTGGAAACACCATATATTTT.

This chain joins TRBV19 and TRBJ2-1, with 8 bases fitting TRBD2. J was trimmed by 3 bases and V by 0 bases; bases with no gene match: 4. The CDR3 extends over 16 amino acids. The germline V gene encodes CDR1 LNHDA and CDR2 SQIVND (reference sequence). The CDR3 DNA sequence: TGTGCCAGTAGTATAGATCACCGGGAGGGCTACAATGAGCAGTTCTTC. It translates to CASSIDHREGYNEQFF.

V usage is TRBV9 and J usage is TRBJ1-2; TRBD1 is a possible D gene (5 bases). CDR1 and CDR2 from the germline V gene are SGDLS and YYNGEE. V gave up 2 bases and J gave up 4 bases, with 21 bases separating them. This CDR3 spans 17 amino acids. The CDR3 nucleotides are TGTGCCAGCAGCGTTGAAATTGGTTCAGGGATAGGCTATGGCTACACCTTC. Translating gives CASSVEIGSGIGYGYTF.

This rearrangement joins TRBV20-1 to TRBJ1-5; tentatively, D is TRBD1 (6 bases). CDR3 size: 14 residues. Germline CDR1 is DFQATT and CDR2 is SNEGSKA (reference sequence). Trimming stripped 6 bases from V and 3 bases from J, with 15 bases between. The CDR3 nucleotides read TGCAGTGCCAGTGACAGGATCCACAATCAGCCCCAGCATTTT. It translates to CSASDRIHNQPQHF.

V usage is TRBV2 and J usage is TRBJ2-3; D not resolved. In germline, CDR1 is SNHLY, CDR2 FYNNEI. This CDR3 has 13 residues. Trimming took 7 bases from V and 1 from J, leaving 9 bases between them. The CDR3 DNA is TGTGCCAGCATTCGCGAGGGCACAGATACGCAGTATTTT. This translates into CASIREGTDTQYF.

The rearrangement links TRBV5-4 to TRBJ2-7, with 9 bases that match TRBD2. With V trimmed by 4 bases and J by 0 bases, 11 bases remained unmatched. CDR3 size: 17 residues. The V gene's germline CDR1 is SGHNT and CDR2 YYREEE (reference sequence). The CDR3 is CASSPGLARTSSYEQYF. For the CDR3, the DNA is TGTGCCAGCAGCCCTGGACTAGCGCGAACAAGCTCCTACGAGCAGTACTTC.

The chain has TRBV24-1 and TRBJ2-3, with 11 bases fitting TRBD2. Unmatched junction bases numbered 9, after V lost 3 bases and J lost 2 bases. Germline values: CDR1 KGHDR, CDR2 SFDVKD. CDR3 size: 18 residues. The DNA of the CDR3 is TGTGCCACCAGTGATACCACGACTAGCGGGACAAACACAGATACGCAGTATTTT. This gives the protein CATSDTTTSGTNTDTQYF.

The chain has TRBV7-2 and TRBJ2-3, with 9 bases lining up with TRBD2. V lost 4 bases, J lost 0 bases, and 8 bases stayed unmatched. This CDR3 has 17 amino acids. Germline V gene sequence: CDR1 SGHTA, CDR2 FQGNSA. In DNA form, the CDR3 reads TGTGCCAGCAGCTCGGACTATAGCGGGAGTAGCACAGATACGCAGTATTTT. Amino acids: CASSSDYSGSSTDTQYF.

The CDR3, as DNA: TGTGCCAGCAGCGTGTCGGGGTCTAAGGATGAGCAGTTCTTC. It translates to CASSVSGSKDEQFF. The V call is TRBV9, the J call TRBJ2-1; TRBD2 might be the D (5 bases). The V and J ends lost 2 bases and 8 bases respectively, with 14 bases between them. Germline assignment: CDR1 SGDLS and CDR2 YYNGEE. There are 14 residues in the CDR3.

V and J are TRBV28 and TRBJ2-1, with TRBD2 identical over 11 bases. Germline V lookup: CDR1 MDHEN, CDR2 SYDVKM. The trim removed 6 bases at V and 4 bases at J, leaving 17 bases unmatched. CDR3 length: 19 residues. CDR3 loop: CASSPGDISGRAAYNEQFF. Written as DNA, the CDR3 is TGTGCCAGCAGCCCAGGTGATATTAGCGGGAGGGCCGCTTACAATGAGCAGTTCTTC.

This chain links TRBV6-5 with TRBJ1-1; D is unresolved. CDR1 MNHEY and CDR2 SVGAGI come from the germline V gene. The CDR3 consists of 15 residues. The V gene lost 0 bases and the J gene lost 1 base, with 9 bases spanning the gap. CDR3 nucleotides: TGTGCCAGCAGTTACTCGTATGCAGGGAACACTGAAGCTTTCTTT. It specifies CASSYSYAGNTEAFF.

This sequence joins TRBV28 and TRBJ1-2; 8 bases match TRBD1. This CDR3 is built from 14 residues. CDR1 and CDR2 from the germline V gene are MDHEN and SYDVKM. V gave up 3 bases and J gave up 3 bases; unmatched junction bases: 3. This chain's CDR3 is CASSFGRGHYGYTF. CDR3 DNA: TGTGCCAGCAGTTTCGGCAGGGGGCACTATGGCTACACCTTC.

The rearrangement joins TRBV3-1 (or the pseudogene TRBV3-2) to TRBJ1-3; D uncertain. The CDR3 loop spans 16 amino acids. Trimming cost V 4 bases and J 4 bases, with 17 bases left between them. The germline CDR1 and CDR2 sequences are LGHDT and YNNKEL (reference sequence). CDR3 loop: CASSLRPDTGGNTIYF. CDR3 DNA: TGTGCCAGCAGCCTTCGACCCGACACTGGCGGAAACACCATATATTTT.

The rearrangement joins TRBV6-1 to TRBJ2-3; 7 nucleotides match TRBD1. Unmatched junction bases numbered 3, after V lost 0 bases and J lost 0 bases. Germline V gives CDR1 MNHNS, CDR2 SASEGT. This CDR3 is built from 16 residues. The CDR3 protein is CASSEAEGASTDTQYF. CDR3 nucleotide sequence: TGTGCCAGCAGTGAAGCCGAGGGGGCAAGCACAGATACGCAGTATTTT.

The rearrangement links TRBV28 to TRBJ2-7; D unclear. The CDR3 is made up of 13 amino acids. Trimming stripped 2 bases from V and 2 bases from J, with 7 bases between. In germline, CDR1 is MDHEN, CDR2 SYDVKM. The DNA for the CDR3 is TGTGCCAGCAGTTTAGGTCCTACCTACGAGCAGTACTTC. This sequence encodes CASSLGPTYEQYF.

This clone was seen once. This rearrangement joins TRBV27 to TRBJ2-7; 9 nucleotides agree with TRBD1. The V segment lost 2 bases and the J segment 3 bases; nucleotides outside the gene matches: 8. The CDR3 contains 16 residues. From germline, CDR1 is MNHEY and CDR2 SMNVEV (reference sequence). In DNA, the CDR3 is TGTGCCAGCAGTTTAAGGGTCGGACAGGGGTACTACGAGCAGTACTTC. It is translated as CASSLRVGQGYYEQYF.

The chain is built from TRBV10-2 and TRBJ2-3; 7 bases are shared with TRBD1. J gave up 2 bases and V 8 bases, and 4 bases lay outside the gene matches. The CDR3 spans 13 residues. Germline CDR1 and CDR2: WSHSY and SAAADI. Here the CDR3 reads CASGQGDTDTQYF. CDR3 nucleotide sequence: TGCGCCAGCGGTCAGGGGGACACAGATACGCAGTATTTT.

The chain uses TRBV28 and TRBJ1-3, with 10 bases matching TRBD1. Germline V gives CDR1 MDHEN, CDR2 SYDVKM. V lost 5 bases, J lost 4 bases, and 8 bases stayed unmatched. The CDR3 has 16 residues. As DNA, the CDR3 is TGTGCCAGCAGTCCTCGACAGGGGGCGTTAGGAAACACCATATATTTT. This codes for CASSPRQGALGNTIYF.

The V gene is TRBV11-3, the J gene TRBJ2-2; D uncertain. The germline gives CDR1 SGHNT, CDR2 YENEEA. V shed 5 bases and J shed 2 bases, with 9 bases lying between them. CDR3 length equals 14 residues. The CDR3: CASSHGANTGELFF. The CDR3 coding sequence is TGTGCCAGCAGCCACGGAGCAAACACCGGGGAGCTGTTTTTT.

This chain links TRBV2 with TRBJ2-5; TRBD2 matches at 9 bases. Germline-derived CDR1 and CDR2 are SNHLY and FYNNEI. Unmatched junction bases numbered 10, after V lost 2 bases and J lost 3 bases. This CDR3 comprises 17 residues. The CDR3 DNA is TGTGCCAGCAGTGAAAATTTGCTAGCGGGGACGGAAGAGACCCAGTACTTC. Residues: CASSENLLAGTEETQYF.

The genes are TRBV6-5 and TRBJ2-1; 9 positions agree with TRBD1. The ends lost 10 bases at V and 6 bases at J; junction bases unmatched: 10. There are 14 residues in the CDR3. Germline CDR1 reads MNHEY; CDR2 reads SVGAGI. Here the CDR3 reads CANSKDRGGNEQFF. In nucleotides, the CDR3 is TGTGCCAACAGCAAGGACAGGGGAGGCAATGAGCAGTTCTTC.

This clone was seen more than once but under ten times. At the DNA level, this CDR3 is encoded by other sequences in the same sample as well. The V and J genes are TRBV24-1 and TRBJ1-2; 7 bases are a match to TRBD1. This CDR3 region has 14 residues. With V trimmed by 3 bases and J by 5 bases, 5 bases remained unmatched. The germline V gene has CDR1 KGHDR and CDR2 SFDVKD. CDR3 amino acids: CATSDATGRYGYTF. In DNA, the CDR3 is TGTGCCACCAGTGATGCGACAGGGCGGTATGGCTACACCTTC.

Written as DNA, the CDR3 is TGTGCCTTCCTCAAGGGGGGGACCACTGAAGCTTTCTTT. Protein product: CAFLKGGTTEAFF. The V gene is TRBV30, the J gene TRBJ1-1, with a possible D match to TRBD1 (6 bases). Looked up from germline, CDR1 is GTSNPN and CDR2 is SVGIG (reference sequence). The CDR3 runs 13 residues. Trimming shortened V by 7 bases and J by 4 bases, and 16 bases separated the two germline ends.

CDR3 residues: CASVRGRAADTQYF. The CDR3 DNA is TGTGCCAGCGTTCGCGGGAGGGCGGCAGATACGCAGTATTTT. The chain couples TRBV2 to TRBJ2-3; TRBD2 matches at 9 bases. The J segment lost 4 bases and the V segment lost 8 bases, leaving 7 bases of the junction unmatched. Germline V gene lookup returns CDR1 SNHLY and CDR2 FYNNEI. The CDR3 is made up of 14 amino acids.

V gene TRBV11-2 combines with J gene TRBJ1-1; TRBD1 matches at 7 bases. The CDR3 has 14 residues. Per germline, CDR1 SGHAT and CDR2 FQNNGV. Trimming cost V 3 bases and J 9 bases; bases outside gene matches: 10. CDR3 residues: CASSFGEPGGKAFF. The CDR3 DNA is TGTGCCAGCAGCTTTGGCGAACCAGGGGGGAAAGCTTTCTTT.

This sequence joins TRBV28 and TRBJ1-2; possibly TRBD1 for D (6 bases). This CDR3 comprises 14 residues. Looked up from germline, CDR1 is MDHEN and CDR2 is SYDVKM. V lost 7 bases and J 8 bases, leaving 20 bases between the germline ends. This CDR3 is CASIPPGRGAGYTF. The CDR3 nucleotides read TGTGCCAGCATTCCCCCCGGCCGGGGGGCGGGCTACACCTTC.

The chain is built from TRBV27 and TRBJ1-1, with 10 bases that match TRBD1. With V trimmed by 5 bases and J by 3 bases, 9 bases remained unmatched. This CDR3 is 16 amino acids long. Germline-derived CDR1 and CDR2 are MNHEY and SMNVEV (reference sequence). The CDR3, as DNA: TGTGCCAGCAGTACCAGAAGGGACAGGGGTGACACTGAAGCTTTCTTT. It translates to CASSTRRDRGDTEAFF.

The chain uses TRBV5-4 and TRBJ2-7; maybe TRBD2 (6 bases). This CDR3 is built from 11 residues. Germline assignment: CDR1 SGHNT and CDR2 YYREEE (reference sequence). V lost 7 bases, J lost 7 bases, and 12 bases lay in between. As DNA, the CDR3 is TGTGCCAGCGGGACCGGGGGTGAGCAGTACTTC. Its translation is CASGTGGEQYF.

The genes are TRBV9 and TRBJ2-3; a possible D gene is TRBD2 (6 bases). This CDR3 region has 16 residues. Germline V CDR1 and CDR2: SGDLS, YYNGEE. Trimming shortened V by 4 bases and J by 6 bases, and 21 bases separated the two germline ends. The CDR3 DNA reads TGTGCCAGCAGCCCCCGCGGGGTCCAGTCGTGGGATACGCAGTATTTT. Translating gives CASSPRGVQSWDTQYF. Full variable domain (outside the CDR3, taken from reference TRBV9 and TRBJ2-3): DSGVTQTPKHLITATGQRVTLRCSPRSGDLSVYWYQQSLDQGLQFLIQYYNGEERAKGNILERFSAQQFPDLHSELNLSSLELGDSALYFCASSPRGVQSWDTQYFGPGTRLTVL.

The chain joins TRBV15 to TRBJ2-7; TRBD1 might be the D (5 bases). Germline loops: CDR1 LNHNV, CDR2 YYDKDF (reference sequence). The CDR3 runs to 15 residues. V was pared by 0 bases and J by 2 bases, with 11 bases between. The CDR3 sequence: CATSREGQGAYEQYF. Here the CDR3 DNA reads TGTGCCACCAGCAGAGAAGGGCAGGGTGCCTACGAGCAGTACTTC.

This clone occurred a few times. The CDR3 DNA is TGTGCCAGCATATCTTTCTCTGGAAACACCATATATTTT. Its protein product is CASISFSGNTIYF. The gene calls are TRBV28 and TRBJ1-3; the D is unclear. The CDR3 extends over 13 amino acids. Trimming left V 7 bases short and J 0 bases short, with 7 bases between. CDR1 and CDR2 from the germline V gene are MDHEN and SYDVKM.